This T cell receptor beta chain was documented in a study of STAT5B mutations in CD4+ large granular lymphocyte leukemia. Study observations and caveats: Compared with healthy controls (2/35), patient top clones favored TRBV06 (8/27).

V shed 0 bases and J 0 bases; nucleotides not matched to a gene: 15. Germline V gene data show CDR1 as LGHNA and CDR2 as YNFKEQ. CDR3 length equals 21 residues. The data were produced by immunoSEQ multiplex PCR, yet TCRdb's version contains in-frame clones alone and is incomplete. The sample shows about 35,000 clones, 65% to 80% of them seen only once. To note about this clone: What it binds is unknown.

Sequencing used CD4+ T cells from blood buffy coats. The rearrangement joins TRBV4-2 to TRBJ2-3, with 10 bases lining up with TRBD2. This TCR derives from a human donor in good health. The CDR3 DNA reads as TGTGCCAGCAGCCAAGATCTTGGCTGGCTAGCGGGGGAGGCTAGCACAGATACGCAGTATTTT. Translated, it gives CASSQDLGWLAGEASTDTQYF.